Presented here are 20 T cell receptor beta chains from one specimen sequenced in a study of blood T cells in healthy people across ages. Alongside a J-beta primer mix, a sample-barcoded 5' primer served in a second PCR lasting about 7 to 12 cycles. TCRdb used MiXCR to reprocess the 5' RACE reads, holding one entry per CDR3 protein. This table holds hundreds of thousands of distinct CDR3 sequences, more than 20% found once. Sequencing was carried out using blood. Every receptor here comes from a man in his 70s in good health.

The chain uses TRBV19 and TRBJ2-1; TRBD2 matches at 10 bases. Trimming cost V 9 bases and J 3 bases; bases outside gene matches: 8. The CDR3 totals 15 residues. From germline, CDR1 is LNHDA and CDR2 SQIVND (reference sequence). Written as DNA, the CDR3 is TGTGCCAGCTCTGAACTAGCGGGATTCTACAATGAGCAGTTCTTC. This encodes CASSELAGFYNEQFF.

This clonotype appeared a few times. The V gene is TRBV27, the J gene TRBJ2-6; D ambiguous. The CDR3 totals 15 residues. V dropped 6 bases and J dropped 0 bases, with 9 bases sitting between them. Germline V gene data show CDR1 as MNHEY and CDR2 as SMNVEV (reference sequence). The CDR3, as DNA: TGTGCCAGCAGGGCTCGTGTCTCTGGGGCCAACGTCCTGACTTTC. Amino acid sequence: CASRARVSGANVLTF.

The chain couples TRBV20-1 to TRBJ1-2; no reliable D call. The ends were cut back, 6 bases at V and 8 bases at J, with 13 bases in the middle. The germline V gene encodes CDR1 DFQATT and CDR2 SNEGSKA (reference sequence). CDR3 size: 11 residues. CDR3 DNA: TGCAGTGCCCCCGCAATTCAGGGCTACACCTTC. Encoded protein: CSAPAIQGYTF.

This clonotype was detected many times. This chain joins TRBV25-1 and TRBJ2-7; no clear D. This CDR3 contains 11 residues. Germline V gene data show CDR1 as MGHDK and CDR2 as SYGVNS. Trimming took 1 base from V and 7 from J, leaving 5 bases between them. This chain's CDR3 is CASSELVEQYF. The CDR3 DNA reads as TGTGCCAGCAGTGAATTGGTAGAGCAGTACTTC.

This clonotype was detected only a few times. The chain combines TRBV6-5 with TRBJ1-1; D is undetermined. Germline CDR1 reads MNHEY; CDR2 reads SVGAGI. The V gene lost 5 bases and the J gene lost 0 bases, with 7 bases spanning the gap. The CDR3 extends over 13 amino acids. CDR3 coding DNA: TGTGCCAGCAGTGCCACGTTGAACACTGAAGCTTTCTTT. It is translated as CASSATLNTEAFF.

This clonotype was counted between two and nine times. The rearrangement joins TRBV20-1 to TRBJ2-5, with 7 bases fitting TRBD2. The J call could be wrong; TRBJ2-7 is a better fit for the DNA end. CDR1 and CDR2 from the germline V gene are DFQATT and SNEGSKA (reference sequence). The CDR3 runs to 16 residues. DNA of the CDR3: TGCAGTGCGAGACGGGTAGCGGGTGAGGGATTATACGAGCAGTACTTC. This translates into CSARRVAGEGLYEQYF.

This clonotype was seen a handful of times. V is TRBV10-3 and J is TRBJ2-7; possible D gene TRBD2, 5 bases. Germline assignment: CDR1 ENHRY and CDR2 SYGVKD. Deletions cut 5 bases from V and 4 bases from J, with 18 bases between. The CDR3 contains 15 residues. CDR3 bases: TGTGCCATCAGTAATGCGGGTGGAATCGGATACGAGCAGTACTTC. Its translation: CAISNAGGIGYEQYF.

The sample holds a few counts of this clonotype. The V call is TRBV2, the J call TRBJ2-7; the D gene could be TRBD1 or TRBD2 (5 bases each). With 4 bases removed from V and 0 bases from J, the gap between germline ends came to 13 bases. The CDR3 totals 15 residues. Germline-derived CDR1 and CDR2 are SNHLY and FYNNEI. The CDR3 loop reads CASSVLGTVSYEQYF. The CDR3 nucleotides are TGTGCCAGCAGTGTGTTAGGGACGGTCTCCTACGAGCAGTACTTC.

This clonotype was observed at least ten times. The chain has TRBV6-2 or TRBV6-3 and TRBJ2-1, with 7 bases fitting TRBD2. V lost 7 bases, J lost 7 bases, and 13 bases stayed unmatched. The CDR3 length is 15 residues. Germline values: CDR1 MNHEY, CDR2 SVGEGT. The chain's CDR3 is CASTKSRGSQNEQFF. As DNA, the CDR3 is TGTGCCAGCACGAAATCCCGCGGGAGTCAGAATGAGCAGTTCTTC.

This clonotype was recorded a few times. The gene calls are TRBV12-3 or TRBV12-4 and TRBJ2-3, with D possibly TRBD1 on 7 matching bases. The CDR3 loop spans 16 amino acids. The V gene lost 4 bases and the J gene lost 2 bases, with 16 bases spanning the gap. CDR3 residues: CASSYSGGGNTDTQYF. CDR3 in DNA: TGTGCCAGCAGTTACAGCGGAGGGGGCAACACAGATACGCAGTATTTT.

The chain combines TRBV9 with TRBJ1-2; no firm D call. Germline V gene lookup returns CDR1 SGDLS and CDR2 YYNGEE. The CDR3 extends over 14 amino acids. Trimming stripped 4 bases from V and 4 bases from J, with 14 bases between. The DNA of the CDR3 is TGTGCCAGCAGCACATGGGAGGGTTCCTATGGCTACACCTTC. Translating it yields CASSTWEGSYGYTF.

This rearrangement joins TRBV3-1 to TRBJ2-5; maybe TRBD2 (5 bases). Germline CDR1 and CDR2: LGHDT and YNNKEL (reference sequence). Trimming removed 1 base at V and 3 bases at J, with 12 bases between. The CDR3 covers 15 residues. CDR3 sequence reads: CASSQGLFGKETQYF. The CDR3 DNA reads as TGTGCCAGCAGCCAAGGTCTCTTCGGGAAAGAGACCCAGTACTTC.

The chain is built from TRBV2 and TRBJ2-5; weak D call: TRBD1 (6 bases). The J call is uncertain, as TRBJ2-7 better fits the DNA end. The CDR3 runs 14 residues. Germline CDR1 SNHLY, CDR2 FYNNEI. Here the CDR3 reads CASRGAKATYEQYF. As DNA, the CDR3 is TGTGCCAGCAGGGGGGCTAAAGCCACCTACGAGCAGTACTTC.

In DNA form, the CDR3 reads TGCAGTGCTCTAGGGGGACAGGGCTACAATGAGCAGTTCTTC. Translated: CSALGGQGYNEQFF. V is TRBV20-1 and J is TRBJ2-1; 9 bases are shared with TRBD1. V gave up 5 bases and J gave up 3 bases; unmatched junction bases: 5. The CDR3 contains 14 residues. Germline CDR1 DFQATT, CDR2 SNEGSKA (reference sequence).

This clonotype has a handful of counts. The chain combines TRBV11-2 with TRBJ2-3; a weak D match, TRBD2 (5 bases). The CDR3 has 15 amino acids. Trimming took off 5 bases at V and 1 base at J, with 13 bases between the two ends. Germline-derived CDR1 and CDR2 are SGHAT and FQNNGV. CDR3 coding DNA: TGTGCCAGCAGCCTGCCGGGAAGGGGCACAGATACGCAGTATTTT. As protein: CASSLPGRGTDTQYF.

V and J are TRBV5-6 and TRBJ2-3; TRBD2 matches 14 bases. J was trimmed by 2 bases and V by 6 bases; bases with no gene match: 5. Per germline, CDR1 SGHDT and CDR2 YYEEEE. CDR3 length: 16 residues. The CDR3: CASIGTSGGPTDTQYF. The CDR3 bases are TGTGCCAGCATCGGGACTAGCGGGGGACCCACAGATACGCAGTATTTT.

The V call is TRBV19, the J call TRBJ2-7; the match to TRBD2 covers 11 bases. CDR1 LNHDA and CDR2 SQIVND come from the germline V gene (reference sequence). Trimming at V came to 10 bases and at J to 2 bases, leaving 4 bases not matched to a gene. The CDR3 runs 13 residues. CDR3 region: CATSGGFPYEQYF. The CDR3 coding sequence is TGTGCCACTAGCGGGGGGTTTCCCTACGAGCAGTACTTC. The full variable domain, completed using reference TRBV19 and TRBJ2-7, is DGGITQSPKYLFRKEGQNVTLSCEQNLNHDAMYWYRQDPGQGLRLIYYSQIVNDFQKGDIAEGYSVSREKKESFPLTVTSAQKNPTAFYLCATSGGFPYEQYFGPGTRLTVT.

J is TRBJ2-5 and V is TRBV28; D might be TRBD1 (5 bases). The J call may be mistaken, given a closer DNA end match to TRBJ2-7. The CDR3 contains 15 residues. Germline V gives CDR1 MDHEN, CDR2 SYDVKM. CDR3 sequence (DNA): TGTGCCAGCAGTTTTCAAGGGGCAATGGGCTACGAGCAGTACTTC. Protein: CASSFQGAMGYEQYF.

This chain connects TRBV7-9 to TRBJ2-4; 7 nucleotides agree with TRBD1. Trimming at V came to 6 bases and at J to 7 bases, leaving 15 bases not matched to a gene. CDR1 and CDR2 (germline): SEHNR, FQNEAQ (reference sequence). The CDR3 consists of 16 residues. CDR3 DNA: TGTGCCAGCAGTACTGTACAGGGGTTAGTAGGGAACATTCAGTACTTC. Protein: CASSTVQGLVGNIQYF.

Note on this clonotype: One end of the junction is discordant with germline, which a read error may explain. This chain links TRBV6-5 with TRBJ2-3; D unclear. The CDR3 consists of 14 residues. Per germline, CDR1 MNHEY and CDR2 SVGAGI. In DNA, the CDR3 is TGTGCCAGCAGTTACGAGAGGACCACAGATACGCGGTATTTT. It is translated as CASSYERTTDTRYF.